This T cell receptor beta chain appears in the sequencing data of a study of CD8 T cells in Susac syndrome. Study results and limitations: In Susac syndrome, CD4+ T cell repertoires lacked any clonal expansion.

It was with random hexamers that 0.5 to 1 ug RNA was reverse transcribed. The amplification used immunoSEQ multiplex PCR on TCR beta CDR3; it spanned 54 Vbeta and 13 Jbeta. TCRdb called the immunoSEQ multiplex PCR reads again in MiXCR, with one record for every CDR3 protein. In the table there are 150,000 or so distinct CDR3 sequences, approximately 95% of which are singletons. In regard to this clonotype: As yet, its antigen is unknown.

The CDR3 has 14 amino acids. The V gene's germline CDR1 is SNHLY and CDR2 FYNNEI. Trimming stripped 8 bases from V and 0 bases from J, with 11 bases between. The genes are TRBV2 and TRBJ2-4; weak D call: TRBD1 (6 bases). This TCR was sampled from a human donor with Susac syndrome. The material sequenced was CD4+ T cells from PBMCs. The chain's CDR3 is CASQGLRAKNIQYF. DNA of the CDR3: TGTGCCAGCCAGGGGCTGAGAGCCAAAAACATTCAGTACTTC.